The 32 T cell receptor beta chains listed next were all sequenced from one sample in a study of cytomegalovirus exposure and HLA in healthy donors. 60 Vbeta and 13 Jbeta primers were used in PCR. Assay used: immunoSEQ multiplex PCR; TCRdb lists only in-frame clones, some missing. The sample consists of some 160,000 clones, 80% to 85% of them appearing once. The sequenced material came from PBMCs. The source of these receptors is a man younger than 35 in good health and CMV-seronegative.

The genes are TRBV6-1 and TRBJ2-7, with 12 bases matching TRBD2. The germline V gene has CDR1 MNHNS and CDR2 SASEGT. The junction had 6 bases not matched to a gene; V was cut back by 4 bases and J by 2 bases. The CDR3 contains 16 residues. CDR3 loop: CASSGLAGVSPYEQYF. The CDR3 DNA reads TGTGCCAGCAGTGGACTAGCGGGAGTAAGCCCCTACGAGCAGTACTTC.

The rearrangement links TRBV5-1 to TRBJ1-4; 7 nucleotides align to TRBD1. CDR3 size: 14 residues. Germline-derived CDR1 and CDR2 are SGHRS and YFSETQ. Trimming removed 1 base from V and 8 bases from J; junction bases left unmatched: 5. This chain's CDR3 is CASSLIAGGEKLFF. DNA of the CDR3: TGCGCCAGCAGCTTGATCGCAGGGGGAGAAAAACTGTTTTTT.

This chain joins TRBV2 and TRBJ2-3, with 9 bases that match TRBD2. In germline, CDR1 is SNHLY, CDR2 FYNNEI. The ends lost 5 bases at V and 0 bases at J; junction bases unmatched: 3. This CDR3 is 15 amino acids long. CDR3 loop: CASSLLAGSTDTQYF. The CDR3 DNA sequence: TGTGCCAGCAGTCTACTAGCGGGTAGCACAGATACGCAGTATTTT. Complete variable domain (other parts from reference TRBV2 and TRBJ2-3): EPEVTQTPSHQVTQMGQEVILRCVPISNHLYFYWYRQILGQKVEFLVSFYNNEISEKSEIFDDQFSVERPDGSNFTLKIRSTKLEDSAMYFCASSLLAGSTDTQYFGPGTRLTVL.

The rearrangement joins TRBV5-1 to TRBJ2-5; 10 nucleotides match TRBD2. Germline trimming cut 3 bases from V and 0 bases from J; bases unmatched to any gene: 2. Germline CDR1 and CDR2: SGHRS and YFSETQ. The CDR3 contains 15 residues. The CDR3 protein is CASSSLAGDQETQYF. As DNA, the CDR3 is TGCGCCAGCAGCTCCCTAGCGGGGGACCAAGAGACCCAGTACTTC. The complete variable domain, with remaining parts taken from reference TRBV5-1 and TRBJ2-5, reads KAGVTQTPRYLIKTRGQQVTLSCSPISGHRSVSWYQQTPGQGLQFLFEYFSETQRNKGNFPGRFSGRQFSNSRSEMNVSTLELGDSALYLCASSSLAGDQETQYFGPGTRLLVL.

CDR3 sequence reads: CASSAAGHQPQHF. The CDR3 nucleotides read TGTGCCAGCAGCGCCGCGGGCCATCAGCCCCAGCATTTT. The V call is TRBV5-8, the J call TRBJ1-5; D not resolved. The germline V gene encodes CDR1 SGHTS and CDR2 YDEGEE. Trimming took 4 bases from V and 5 from J, leaving 10 bases between them. CDR3 size: 13 residues.

J is TRBJ2-2 and V is TRBV25-1, with 9 bases lining up with TRBD1. V shed 1 base, J shed 2 bases, and the junction held 8 bases outside the gene matches. CDR1 and CDR2 (germline): MGHDK, SYGVNS. CDR3 length equals 18 residues. The DNA for the CDR3 is TGTGCCAGCAGTGAATTGAGGAGGACAGGGGTCAACACCGGGGAGCTGTTTTTT. This gives the protein CASSELRRTGVNTGELFF.

The chain has TRBV27 and TRBJ1-2, with TRBD1 matching 7 bases. V dropped 5 bases and J dropped 3; count of bases not matched to a gene: 12. This CDR3 has 16 residues. The germline V gene encodes CDR1 MNHEY and CDR2 SMNVEV (reference sequence). The CDR3 sequence is CASSPLFRGRYYGYTF. CDR3 DNA sequence: TGTGCCAGCAGTCCCCTTTTTAGGGGGCGGTACTATGGCTACACCTTC.

The chain employs TRBV5-4 and TRBJ2-1, with TRBD2 matching 10 bases. CDR1 is SGHNT, CDR2 YYREEE, per germline (reference sequence). Losses at the gene ends were 4 bases for V and 7 bases for J; bases not matched to a gene: 8. The CDR3 has 15 residues. CDR3 residues: CASSGGLAGENEQFF. The CDR3 nucleotides are TGTGCCAGCAGCGGGGGGCTAGCGGGAGAAAATGAGCAGTTCTTC.

The chain's CDR3 is CASSTSPETQYF. In nucleotides, the CDR3 is TGTGCCAGCTCGACTAGCCCAGAGACCCAGTACTTC. This rearrangement joins TRBV10-3 to TRBJ2-5; 7 bases are a match to TRBD2. The trim removed 10 bases at V and 4 bases at J, leaving 6 bases unmatched. The CDR3 contains 12 residues. CDR1 and CDR2 from the germline V gene are ENHRY and SYGVKD.

The J gene is TRBJ2-3, the V gene TRBV10-3; 8 bases map to TRBD2. This CDR3 spans 15 amino acids. V dropped 5 bases and J dropped 0; count of bases not matched to a gene: 4. Germline V gives CDR1 ENHRY, CDR2 SYGVKD. The CDR3 loop is CAISKRGSSTDTQYF. CDR3 sequence (DNA): TGTGCCATCAGTAAGCGGGGGAGCAGCACAGATACGCAGTATTTT.

The genes are TRBV5-4 and TRBJ1-5, with a tentative D call TRBD1 (5 bases). This CDR3 is 13 amino acids long. V gave up 9 bases and J gave up 6 bases, with 16 bases separating them. The germline V gene has CDR1 SGHNT and CDR2 YYREEE (reference sequence). The CDR3 spells CATNPWGTQPQHF. The CDR3 DNA follows: TGTGCCACCAACCCCTGGGGCACTCAGCCCCAGCATTTT.

The V gene is TRBV6-5, the J gene TRBJ1-1, with TRBD1 identical over 11 bases. CDR1 is MNHEY and CDR2 is SVGAGI in the germline V gene. The CDR3 sequence is 14 residues long. V lost 4 bases, J lost 4 bases, and 2 bases stayed unmatched. The CDR3: CASSSGTGGTEAFF. In nucleotides, the CDR3 is TGTGCCAGCAGTTCTGGGACAGGGGGCACTGAAGCTTTCTTT.

CDR3 sequence reads: CASSPPALALGSYNEQFF. The CDR3 DNA sequence: TGTGCCAGCTCACCACCGGCACTAGCCCTCGGCTCCTACAATGAGCAGTTCTTC. The chain combines TRBV18 with TRBJ2-1; a possible D gene is TRBD2 (6 bases). Germline CDR1 KGHSH, CDR2 LQKENI. Trimming left V 0 bases short and J 0 bases short, with 15 bases between. The CDR3 length is 18 residues.

The chain recombines TRBV7-9 with TRBJ2-2, with D perhaps matching TRBD1 (6 bases). The CDR3 has 14 amino acids. The germline gives CDR1 SEHNR, CDR2 FQNEAQ (reference sequence). With 5 bases removed from V and 3 bases from J, the gap between germline ends came to 10 bases. CDR3 coding DNA: TGTGCCAGCAGCGAGGGGGTGGACACCGGGGAGCTGTTTTTT. Amino acid sequence: CASSEGVDTGELFF.

The chain is built from TRBV29-1 and TRBJ2-7, with 8 bases lining up with TRBD1. Germline V gives CDR1 SQVTM, CDR2 ANQGSEA. Trimming removed 6 bases from V and 3 bases from J; junction bases left unmatched: 13. CDR3 size: 15 residues. In DNA, the CDR3 is TGCAGCGTATCACCCTCACCCGGACAGGGCTACGAGCAGTACTTC. This gives the protein CSVSPSPGQGYEQYF.

The chain employs TRBV6-5 and TRBJ2-3; TRBD2 aligns across 7 bases. In germline, CDR1 is MNHEY, CDR2 SVGAGI. V shed 8 bases and J 3 bases; nucleotides not matched to a gene: 11. The CDR3 extends over 15 amino acids. The CDR3, as DNA: TGTGCCAGCTCGATGTCTAGCGGATTGACAGATACGCAGTATTTT. Protein product: CASSMSSGLTDTQYF.

This chain connects TRBV6-1 to TRBJ1-2, with a weak D call TRBD1 (6 bases). CDR1 and CDR2 from the germline V gene are MNHNS and SASEGT. This CDR3 is 16 amino acids long. Trimming took 6 bases from V and 0 from J, leaving 17 bases between them. The CDR3 nucleotides read TGTGCCAGCAGCGAACTGGCGGACAGACCTAACTATGGCTACACCTTC. This sequence encodes CASSELADRPNYGYTF.

This chain connects TRBV10-3 to TRBJ2-1, with 10 bases that match TRBD2. Per the germline V gene, CDR1 is ENHRY and CDR2 is SYGVKD. V was clipped by 6 bases and J by 9 bases; unmatched bases: 11. The CDR3 covers 15 residues. As DNA, the CDR3 is TGTGCCATCAGGGAAGCGGGGGGGCGATTTAGTGAGCAGTTCTTC. Translating it yields CAIREAGGRFSEQFF.

For this clone: The junction does not match germline at one end; this may be a read error. V is TRBV7-9 and J is TRBJ2-1; a possible D gene is TRBD2 (7 bases). Germline loops: CDR1 SEHNR, CDR2 FQNEAQ (reference sequence). This CDR3 spans 18 amino acids. CDR3 sequence: CSSSPFLPWGGLFSEQFF. In nucleotides, the CDR3 is TGTTCCAGCAGCCCATTCCTTCCGTGGGGGGGGCTATTTAGTGAGCAGTTCTTC.

The rearrangement uses TRBV4-2 and TRBJ1-2; 7 bases align to TRBD1. CDR3 size: 16 residues. Germline loops: CDR1 LGHNA, CDR2 YNFKEQ. V lost 1 base and J lost 2; bases outside the gene matches: 7. The CDR3 is CASSQVSGTDNYGYTF. CDR3 sequence (DNA): TGTGCCAGCAGCCAAGTATCCGGGACAGACAACTATGGCTACACCTTC.

J is TRBJ2-2 and V is TRBV28; 7 bases align to TRBD1. The CDR3 spans 16 residues. The germline CDR1 and CDR2 sequences are MDHEN and SYDVKM. With V trimmed by 6 bases and J by 0 bases, 7 bases remained unmatched. The CDR3 loop reads CASRYPGQSNTGELFF. CDR3 DNA: TGTGCCAGCAGGTACCCGGGACAGTCGAACACCGGGGAGCTGTTTTTT.

The chain carries TRBV11-2 and TRBJ2-1; TRBD1 matches 7 bases. V dropped 1 base and J dropped 3; count of bases not matched to a gene: 3. Germline assignment: CDR1 SGHAT and CDR2 FQNNGV. The CDR3 loop spans 15 amino acids. CDR3 residues: CASSLGTGVYNEQFF. The CDR3 region has the DNA TGTGCCAGCAGCTTAGGGACAGGAGTCTACAATGAGCAGTTCTTC.

The genes are TRBV5-5 and TRBJ1-5; D is possibly TRBD1 (5 bases). The germline V gene has CDR1 SGHKS and CDR2 YYEKEE (reference sequence). V dropped 0 bases and J dropped 5 bases, with 18 bases sitting between them. This CDR3 is 17 amino acids long. CDR3 loop: CASSLEAAGVDDQPQHF. CDR3 nucleotide sequence: TGTGCCAGCAGCTTGGAGGCGGCGGGGGTTGACGATCAGCCCCAGCATTTT.

V and J are TRBV28 and TRBJ2-1; D remains ambiguous. CDR3 length equals 14 residues. V dropped 4 bases and J dropped 4 bases, with 11 bases sitting between them. Per germline, CDR1 MDHEN and CDR2 SYDVKM. In DNA form, the CDR3 reads TGTGCCAGCAGTTGGGTGACACAGTACAATGAGCAGTTCTTC. Its translation: CASSWVTQYNEQFF.

The gene calls are TRBV19 and TRBJ2-1, with D uncertain. There are 15 residues in the CDR3. V lost 1 base and J 6 bases, leaving 13 bases between the germline ends. Germline CDR1 is LNHDA and CDR2 is SQIVND (reference sequence). The CDR3: CASSIVGVPLNEQFF. The CDR3 region has the DNA TGTGCCAGTAGTATAGTCGGAGTCCCCCTCAATGAGCAGTTCTTC.

V is TRBV7-2 and J is TRBJ2-1, with D perhaps TRBD2 (6 bases). This CDR3 is 14 amino acids long. Trimming stripped 5 bases from V and 5 bases from J, with 13 bases between. Germline CDR1 reads SGHTA; CDR2 reads FQGNSA. CDR3 sequence (DNA): TGTGCCAGCAGCCCCCGACTAGTCAACAATGAGCAGTTCTTC. This codes for CASSPRLVNNEQFF. The full variable domain, its missing parts supplied by reference TRBV7-2 and TRBJ2-1, is GAGVSQSPSNKVTEKGKDVELRCDPISGHTALYWYRQSLGQGLEFLIYFQGNSAPDKSGLPSDRFSAERTGGSVSTLTIQRTQQEDSAVYLCASSPRLVNNEQFFGPGTRLTVL.

This chain joins TRBV11-1 and TRBJ2-5, with 7 bases identical to TRBD2. Germline lookup yields CDR1 SGHAT and CDR2 FQDESV (reference sequence). After removal of 4 bases from V and 3 bases from J, the junction contained 2 bases not matched to a gene. This CDR3 is built from 13 residues. The CDR3 DNA follows: TGTGCCAGCAGCTCAGGACTAGAAGAGACCCAGTACTTC. It specifies CASSSGLEETQYF.

The CDR3 DNA is TGTGCCAGCAGCTTGGGTGGGGCGGATGAGCAGTTCTTC. As protein: CASSLGGADEQFF. The chain has TRBV5-6 and TRBJ2-1, with D possibly matching TRBD1 (5 bases). Germline V gives CDR1 SGHDT, CDR2 YYEEEE. The CDR3 spans 13 residues. Trimming shortened V by 0 bases and J by 8 bases, and 9 bases separated the two germline ends.

In its sample, this clone was seen once. This chain connects TRBV27 to TRBJ2-1; D is unclear. Germline CDR1 MNHEY, CDR2 SMNVEV (reference sequence). CDR3 length: 11 residues. Trimming removed 6 bases at V and 6 bases at J, with 6 bases between. CDR3 nucleotide sequence: TGTGCCAGCAGGGCCCCCAATGAGCAGTTCTTC. Translation: CASRAPNEQFF.

This clone was seen a few times. The V gene is TRBV9, the J gene TRBJ1-4, with D uncertain. This CDR3 has 14 amino acids. Germline V gives CDR1 SGDLS, CDR2 YYNGEE. Trimming took 4 bases from V and 7 from J, leaving 14 bases between them. The CDR3 region is CASSFGDKGEKLFF. CDR3 bases: TGTGCCAGCAGCTTCGGGGATAAGGGTGAAAAACTGTTTTTT.

The chain links TRBV7-2 to TRBJ2-7; 11 bases are shared with TRBD1. Trimming removed 1 base from V and 2 bases from J; junction bases left unmatched: 1. Germline lookup yields CDR1 SGHTA and CDR2 FQGNSA. The length of the CDR3 is 15 residues. CDR3 bases: TGTGCCAGCAGCTTAGAGGGACAGGGGGCCTACGAGCAGTACTTC. Protein sequence: CASSLEGQGAYEQYF.

The genes are TRBV4-3 and TRBJ1-6; D might be TRBD1 (5 bases). Trimming left V 0 bases short and J 10 bases short, with 13 bases between. This CDR3 has 15 residues. Germline CDR1 is LGHNA and CDR2 is YSLEER. The CDR3 DNA is TGCGCCAGCAGCCAAGAGGCAGGGAGGGTATCACCCCTCCACTTT. Encoded protein: CASSQEAGRVSPLHF.